Listed below are T cell receptor beta chains from one sample, sequenced in a study of T cell responses to AZD1222 COVID-19 vaccine. Libraries were prepared by immunoSEQ multiplex PCR; TCRdb keeps only in-frame clonotypes and omits some of them. The sample shows roughly 150,000 clones, under 95% of them seen only once. The starting material was peripheral blood, obtained on day 0 of AZD1222 vaccination. All receptors derive from an adult in good health. The CDR3 runs from the conserved cysteine through the conserved F or W. The order of the fields is V gene, J gene, clone size, D gene, CDR3 protein, CDR3 DNA. D genes are given only for firm matches. The size of a clone is reported for some rows only, either as once, few or many, or as a class for expanded clones.

>TRBV7-9|TRBJ1-5|-|TRBD1
CASSATTGPYQPQHF
TGTGCCAGCAGCGCTACGACAGGGCCCTATCAGCCCCAGCATTTT
>TRBV7-9|TRBJ1-6|once|TRBD1
CASSSMDRGNSPLHF
TGTGCCAGCAGCTCAATGGACAGGGGAAATTCACCCCTCCACTTT
>TRBV2|TRBJ1-5|-|-
CASRSRAIQGQPQHF
TGTGCCAGCAGATCTCGAGCCATACAGGGTCAGCCCCAGCATTTT
>TRBV28|TRBJ2-1|once|TRBD2
CASSQLAGAYNEQFF
TGTGCCAGCAGTCAACTAGCGGGCGCCTACAATGAGCAGTTCTTC
>TRBV7-9|TRBJ1-2|-|-
CASGGVSGGYTF
TGTGCCAGCGGAGGGGTTTCAGGTGGCTACACCTTC
>TRBV11-3|TRBJ2-3|few|TRBD2
CASSVSGTRLDTQYF
TGTGCCAGCAGCGTTAGCGGGACCCGGCTAGATACGCAGTATTTT
>TRBV27|TRBJ2-7|-|TRBD1
CASSSDGTGWYEQYF
TGTGCCAGCAGCTCTGACGGGACAGGGTGGTACGAGCAGTACTTC
>TRBV9|TRBJ1-3|-|-
CASSVGSRSSGNTIYF
TGTGCCAGCAGCGTAGGAAGCCGGAGCTCTGGAAACACCATATATTTT
>TRBV10-3|TRBJ2-7|-|-
CAIGPNLYEQYF
TGTGCCATCGGGCCGAACCTTTACGAGCAGTACTTC
>TRBV11-3|TRBJ2-7|-|-
CASSPTGFPYEQYF
TGTGCCAGCAGCCCGACCGGGTTCCCCTACGAGCAGTACTTC
>TRBV18|TRBJ1-1|-|TRBD1
CASSPGRDREFYSEAFF
TGTGCCAGCTCACCAGGGCGGGACAGGGAATTTTATAGTGAAGCTTTCTTT
>TRBV15|TRBJ2-7|-|-
CATSRDGYEQYF
TGTGCCACCAGCAGAGACGGCTACGAGCAGTACTTC
>TRBV11-2|TRBJ2-1|-|-
CASSLDIAVEQFF
TGTGCCAGCAGCTTAGATATAGCTGTTGAGCAGTTCTTC
>TRBV6-2/TRBV6-3|TRBJ1-2|-|-
CASSSGPGYTF
TGTGCCAGCAGCTCCGGTCCCGGCTACACCTTC
>TRBV20-1|TRBJ2-7|-|-
CSASRRDYEQYF
TGCAGTGCTAGTAGGCGAGACTACGAGCAGTACTTC
>TRBV20-1|TRBJ2-7|-|-
CSASSRSYEQYF
TGCAGTGCTAGTTCCCGATCCTACGAGCAGTACTTC
>TRBV4-1|TRBJ1-4|-|-
CASSQAEQGNEKLFF
TGCGCCAGCAGCCAAGCAGAACAGGGAAATGAAAAACTGTTTTTT
>TRBV29-1|TRBJ1-2|-|TRBD1
CSVEGQQGDNYGYTF
TGCAGCGTTGAAGGACAACAGGGGGACAACTATGGCTACACCTTC
>TRBV5-1|TRBJ1-6|-|TRBD1
CASSLATGSSPLHF
TGCGCCAGCAGCTTGGCGACAGGGTCTTCACCCCTCCACTTT
>TRBV2|TRBJ2-1|-|TRBD1
CASRDRERGDNEQFF
TGTGCCAGCAGGGACAGGGAGAGGGGGGACAATGAGCAGTTCTTC
>TRBV9|TRBJ2-3|-|TRBD2
CASSPGSSGGAGTQYF
TGTGCCAGCAGTCCCGGTTCTAGCGGGGGGGCGGGTACGCAGTATTTT
>TRBV7-3|TRBJ2-3|-|-
CASSLGRGHADTQYF
TGTGCCAGCAGCTTAGGGAGGGGGCACGCAGATACGCAGTATTTT
>TRBV5-6|TRBJ2-3|-|-
CASCLSSTDTQYF
TGTGCCAGCTGTCTGTCTAGCACAGATACGCAGTATTTT
>TRBV28|TRBJ1-2|-|TRBD1
CASSIPSQGALYGYTF
TGTGCCAGCAGCATCCCCTCGCAGGGGGCTCTCTATGGCTACACCTTC
>TRBV10-2|TRBJ1-2|-|-
CASRGRGFTSGYTF
TGCGCCAGCCGTGGGCGGGGTTTTACAAGTGGCTACACCTTC
>TRBV28|TRBJ1-6|-|TRBD1
CASSPQGEWISPLHF
TGTGCCAGCAGTCCTCAGGGGGAATGGATCTCACCCCTCCACTTT